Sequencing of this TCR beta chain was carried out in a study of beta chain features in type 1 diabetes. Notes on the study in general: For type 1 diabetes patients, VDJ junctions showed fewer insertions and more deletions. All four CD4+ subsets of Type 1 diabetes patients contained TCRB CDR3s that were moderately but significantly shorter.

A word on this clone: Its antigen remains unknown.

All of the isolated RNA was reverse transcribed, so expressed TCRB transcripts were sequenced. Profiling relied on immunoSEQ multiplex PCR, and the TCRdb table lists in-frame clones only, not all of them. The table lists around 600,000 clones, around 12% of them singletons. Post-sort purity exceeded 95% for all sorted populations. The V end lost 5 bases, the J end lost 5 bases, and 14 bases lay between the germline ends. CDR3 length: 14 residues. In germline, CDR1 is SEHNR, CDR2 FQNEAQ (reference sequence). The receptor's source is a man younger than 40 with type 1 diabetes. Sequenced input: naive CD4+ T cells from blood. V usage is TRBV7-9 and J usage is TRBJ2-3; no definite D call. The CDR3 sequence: CASSLTGGGDTQYF. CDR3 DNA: TGTGCCAGCAGCCTGACGGGTGGTGGAGATACGCAGTATTTT.